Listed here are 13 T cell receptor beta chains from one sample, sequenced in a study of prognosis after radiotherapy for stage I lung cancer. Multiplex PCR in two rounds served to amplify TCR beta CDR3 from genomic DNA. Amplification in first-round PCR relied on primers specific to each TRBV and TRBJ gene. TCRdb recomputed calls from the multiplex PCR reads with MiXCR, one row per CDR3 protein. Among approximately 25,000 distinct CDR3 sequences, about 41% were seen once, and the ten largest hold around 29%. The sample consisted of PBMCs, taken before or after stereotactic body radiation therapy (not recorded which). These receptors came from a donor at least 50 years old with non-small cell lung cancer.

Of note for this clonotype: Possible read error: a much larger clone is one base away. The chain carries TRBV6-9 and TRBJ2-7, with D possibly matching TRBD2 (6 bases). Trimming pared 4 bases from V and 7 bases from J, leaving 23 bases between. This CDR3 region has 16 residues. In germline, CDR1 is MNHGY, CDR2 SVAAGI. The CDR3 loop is CASSSSGLGSGREQYF. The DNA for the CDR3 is TGTGCCAGCAGTTCGTCGGGACTCGGCTCGGGGCGGGAGCAGTACTTC.

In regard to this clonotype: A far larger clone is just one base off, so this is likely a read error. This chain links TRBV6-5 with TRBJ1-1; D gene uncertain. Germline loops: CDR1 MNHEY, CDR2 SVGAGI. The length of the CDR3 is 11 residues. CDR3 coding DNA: TGTGCCAGCAGGTTGGGGAGAGAAGCTTTATTT. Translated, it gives CASRLGREALF.

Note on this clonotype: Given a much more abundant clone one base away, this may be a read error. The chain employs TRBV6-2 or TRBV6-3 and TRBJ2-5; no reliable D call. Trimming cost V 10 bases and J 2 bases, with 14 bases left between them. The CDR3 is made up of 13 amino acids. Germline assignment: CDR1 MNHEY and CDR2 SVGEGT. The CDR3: CATEVVGQETQYF. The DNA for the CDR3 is TGTGCCACTGAGGTCGTGGGTCAAGAGACCCAGTACTTC.

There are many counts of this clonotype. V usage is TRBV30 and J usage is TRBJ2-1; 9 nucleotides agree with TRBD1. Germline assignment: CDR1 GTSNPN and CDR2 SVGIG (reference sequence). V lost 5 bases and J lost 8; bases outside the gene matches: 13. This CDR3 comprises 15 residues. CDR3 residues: CAWSRQGVYLDEQFF. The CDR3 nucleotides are TGTGCCTGGTCCCGACAGGGGGTTTATTTGGATGAGCAGTTCTTC.

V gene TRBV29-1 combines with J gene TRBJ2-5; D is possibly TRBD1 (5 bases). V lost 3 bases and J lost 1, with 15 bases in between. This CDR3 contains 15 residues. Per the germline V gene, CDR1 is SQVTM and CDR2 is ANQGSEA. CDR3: CSVDEPSGSQETQYF. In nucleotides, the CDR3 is TGCAGCGTTGACGAACCCTCAGGGTCCCAAGAGACCCAGTACTTC.

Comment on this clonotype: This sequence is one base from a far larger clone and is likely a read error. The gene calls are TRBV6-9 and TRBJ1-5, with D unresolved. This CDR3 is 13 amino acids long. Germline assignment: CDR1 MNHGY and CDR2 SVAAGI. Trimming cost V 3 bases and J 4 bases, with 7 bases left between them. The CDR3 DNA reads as TGTGCCAGCAGTTACAGTCTAAATCAGCCCCAGCATTTT. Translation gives CASSYSLNQPQHF.

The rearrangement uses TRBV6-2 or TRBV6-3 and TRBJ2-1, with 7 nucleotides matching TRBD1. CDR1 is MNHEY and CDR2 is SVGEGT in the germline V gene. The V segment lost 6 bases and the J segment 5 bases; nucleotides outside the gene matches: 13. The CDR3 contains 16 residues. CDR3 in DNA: TGTGCCAGCAGCAACTATCAGGGGGTCCTCCACAATGAGCAGTTCTTC. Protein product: CASSNYQGVLHNEQFF.

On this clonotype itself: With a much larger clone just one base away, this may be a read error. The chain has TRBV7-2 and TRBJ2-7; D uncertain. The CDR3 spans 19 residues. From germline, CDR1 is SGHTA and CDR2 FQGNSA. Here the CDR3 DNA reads TGTGCCAGCTCGACACCGAGCGCCATTGATTACTTATACCCCTACAAGCAGTACTTC. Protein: CASSTPSAIDYLYPYKQYF.

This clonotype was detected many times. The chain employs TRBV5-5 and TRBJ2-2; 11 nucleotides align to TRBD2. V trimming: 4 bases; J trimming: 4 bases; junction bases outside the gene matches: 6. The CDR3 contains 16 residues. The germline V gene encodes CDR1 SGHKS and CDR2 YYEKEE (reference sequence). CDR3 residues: CASSISGGAGTGELFF. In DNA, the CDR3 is TGTGCCAGCAGCATTAGCGGGGGGGCCGGCACCGGGGAGCTGTTTTTT.

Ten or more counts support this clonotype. As DNA, the CDR3 is TGCAGTGCTCAGACTAGTTTGGAAAACATTCAGTACTTC. It yields the protein CSAQTSLENIQYF. The chain joins TRBV20-1 to TRBJ2-4; weak D call: TRBD2 (6 bases). This CDR3 has 13 amino acids. The germline V gene has CDR1 DFQATT and CDR2 SNEGSKA (reference sequence). V lost 5 bases and J 5 bases, leaving 13 bases between the germline ends.

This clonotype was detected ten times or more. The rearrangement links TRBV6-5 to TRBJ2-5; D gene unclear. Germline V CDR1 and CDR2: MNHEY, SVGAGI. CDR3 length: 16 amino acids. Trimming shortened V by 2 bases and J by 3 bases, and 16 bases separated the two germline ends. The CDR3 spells CASSYGRAATKETQYF. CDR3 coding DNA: TGTGCCAGCAGTTACGGACGGGCGGCTACCAAAGAGACCCAGTACTTC.

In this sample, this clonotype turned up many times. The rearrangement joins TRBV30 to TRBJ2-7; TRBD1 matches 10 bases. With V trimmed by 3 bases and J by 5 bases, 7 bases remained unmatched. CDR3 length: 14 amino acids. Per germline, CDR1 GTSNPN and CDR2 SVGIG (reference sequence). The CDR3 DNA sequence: TGTGCCTGGAGAGCCGCCGGGACAGGGGACGAGCAGTACTTC. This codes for CAWRAAGTGDEQYF.

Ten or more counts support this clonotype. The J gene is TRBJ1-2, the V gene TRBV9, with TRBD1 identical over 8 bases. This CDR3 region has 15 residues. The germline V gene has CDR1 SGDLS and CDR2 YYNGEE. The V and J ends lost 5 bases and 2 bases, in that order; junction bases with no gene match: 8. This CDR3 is CASSELQGDNYGYTF. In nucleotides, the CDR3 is TGTGCCAGCAGTGAGCTACAGGGGGACAACTATGGCTACACCTTC.